The 27 T cell receptor beta chains given below trace back to one sample, sequenced in a study of cytomegalovirus exposure and HLA in healthy donors. The PCR contained 60 Vbeta and 13 Jbeta primers. Only in-frame clones appear in the TCRdb table, and some are missing; sequencing was by immunoSEQ multiplex PCR. Found here are about 160,000 clones, roughly 77% of them singletons; the top ten hold more than 4%. Sequencing used PBMCs. These receptors originate from a male donor in good health and CMV-seronegative.

The CDR3 is CASRASYNEQFF. DNA for the CDR3: TGTGCCAGCAGGGCTTCCTACAATGAGCAGTTCTTC. The chain has TRBV6-1 and TRBJ2-1; unclear D gene. The length of the CDR3 is 12 residues. Germline CDR1 reads MNHNS; CDR2 reads SASEGT. Trimming left V 6 bases short and J 1 base short, with 4 bases between.

This clone was seen only once. V is TRBV7-9 and J is TRBJ2-3, with TRBD1 identical over 11 bases. The CDR3 is made up of 15 amino acids. Trimming removed 6 bases from V and 2 bases from J; junction bases left unmatched: 4. Germline V gene sequence: CDR1 SEHNR, CDR2 FQNEAQ (reference sequence). The CDR3, as DNA: TGTGCCAGCAGAGGACAGGGGGCGCCCACAGATACGCAGTATTTT. It specifies CASRGQGAPTDTQYF.

The chain carries TRBV28 and TRBJ2-7; D perhaps matches TRBD2 (6 bases). Trimming pared 7 bases from V and 6 bases from J, leaving 19 bases between. The CDR3 has 14 residues. Germline-derived CDR1 and CDR2 are MDHEN and SYDVKM. CDR3 loop: CASTLNGRAGEQYF. CDR3 bases: TGTGCCAGCACTCTTAACGGGAGAGCGGGCGAGCAGTACTTC.

This sequence joins TRBV27 and TRBJ2-1; 7 bases fit TRBD1. This CDR3 region has 12 residues. The V gene end was trimmed by 6 bases and the J gene end by 8 bases; junction bases not matched to a gene: 4. Per germline, CDR1 MNHEY and CDR2 SMNVEV (reference sequence). CDR3 nucleotides: TGTGCCAGCAGCAACAGGGGCTATGAGCAGTTCTTC. Translating gives CASSNRGYEQFF.

The chain combines TRBV11-1 with TRBJ2-3, with 9 bases lining up with TRBD1. In germline, CDR1 is SGHAT, CDR2 FQDESV (reference sequence). CDR3 size: 16 residues. Trimming cost V 5 bases and J 3 bases; bases outside gene matches: 9. The CDR3 bases are TGTGCCAGCAGCGCTGCCTGGGACAGGGAAACAGATACGCAGTATTTT. This encodes CASSAAWDRETDTQYF.

As regards this clone: This same CDR3 is encoded by further DNA sequences in the sample. The chain links TRBV5-4 to TRBJ2-2, with 7 bases identical to TRBD2. Germline lookup yields CDR1 SGHNT and CDR2 YYREEE (reference sequence). J lost 8 bases, V lost 4 bases, and 2 bases had no gene match. CDR3 size: 12 residues. The CDR3 protein is CASSPGGGELFF. CDR3 in DNA: TGTGCCAGCAGCCCGGGGGGAGGGGAGCTGTTTTTT.

The CDR3 spells CASSGQQMNTEAFF. The CDR3 DNA sequence: TGTGCCAGCAGTGGACAGCAAATGAACACTGAAGCTTTCTTT. The chain links TRBV25-1 to TRBJ1-1; perhaps TRBD1 as D (5 bases). This CDR3 region has 14 residues. V shed 4 bases and J shed 0 bases, with 9 bases lying between them. Germline loops: CDR1 MGHDK, CDR2 SYGVNS. The complete variable domain, with remaining parts taken from reference TRBV25-1 and TRBJ1-1, reads EADIYQTPRYLVIGTGKKITLECSQTMGHDKMYWYQQDPGMELHLIHYSYGVNSTEKGDLSSESTVSRIRTEHFPLTLESARPSHTSQYLCASSGQQMNTEAFFGQGTRLTVV.

The chain uses TRBV7-2 and TRBJ2-5; TRBD1 matches 7 bases. Germline lookup yields CDR1 SGHTA and CDR2 FQGNSA. The CDR3 has 11 amino acids. J gave up 13 bases and V 5 bases, and 7 bases lay outside the gene matches. The CDR3 bases are TGTGCCAGCAGCCGTGACAGGGTTTCGTACTTC. Protein sequence: CASSRDRVSYF.

The J gene is TRBJ2-3, the V gene TRBV11-3; 7 bases line up with TRBD2. Looked up from germline, CDR1 is SGHNT and CDR2 is YENEEA. V shed 5 bases, J shed 0 bases, and the junction held 2 bases outside the gene matches. The CDR3 extends over 14 amino acids. This chain's CDR3 is CASSPGGSTDTQYF. In nucleotides, the CDR3 is TGTGCCAGCAGCCCGGGGGGTAGCACAGATACGCAGTATTTT.

Concerning this clone itself: The sample holds other DNA sequences that translate to the same CDR3. The J gene is TRBJ1-2, the V gene TRBV2; weak D call: TRBD1 (6 bases). With 6 bases removed from V and 8 bases from J, the gap between germline ends came to 13 bases. The CDR3 is made up of 12 amino acids. Germline V gene sequence: CDR1 SNHLY, CDR2 FYNNEI. The CDR3 sequence: CASRTGGGGYTF. In DNA form, the CDR3 reads TGTGCCAGCAGGACGGGGGGCGGGGGCTACACCTTC.

The CDR3 protein is CASSLGQGPKNIQYF. The CDR3 DNA follows: TGCGCCAGCAGCTTGGGACAGGGGCCGAAAAACATTCAGTACTTC. The chain combines TRBV5-1 with TRBJ2-4, with TRBD1 matching over 8 bases. Germline CDR1 SGHRS, CDR2 YFSETQ. The CDR3 sequence is 15 residues long. Germline trimming cut 0 bases from V and 4 bases from J; bases unmatched to any gene: 3.

The chain couples TRBV7-3 to TRBJ2-7; TRBD2 matches 8 bases. In germline, CDR1 is SGHTA, CDR2 FQGTGA. The length of the CDR3 is 15 residues. Trimming cost V 0 bases and J 0 bases; bases outside gene matches: 1. CDR3 protein: CASSLTSGGSYEQYF. In DNA, the CDR3 is TGTGCCAGCAGCTTAACAAGCGGGGGCTCCTACGAGCAGTACTTC.

The V gene is TRBV4-1, the J gene TRBJ2-7; TRBD2 matches at 10 bases. V was pared by 5 bases and J by 2 bases, with 6 bases of the junction left unmatched. CDR1 and CDR2 (germline): MGHRA, YSYEKL. The CDR3 extends over 15 amino acids. The CDR3 DNA reads as TGCGCCAGCAGCAGAATAGCGGGAGGTCCCTACGAGCAGTACTTC. Residues: CASSRIAGGPYEQYF.

The chain carries TRBV5-1 and TRBJ2-7; TRBD1 might be the D (5 bases). Germline CDR1 SGHRS, CDR2 YFSETQ. The CDR3 has 15 amino acids. With 4 bases removed from V and 0 bases from J, the gap between germline ends came to 14 bases. In nucleotides, the CDR3 is TGCGCCAGCAGCCTTCTGACAGAATACTCCTACGAGCAGTACTTC. Encoded protein: CASSLLTEYSYEQYF.

The chain employs TRBV9 and TRBJ1-5; D ambiguous. The CDR3 extends over 15 amino acids. Germline V gives CDR1 SGDLS, CDR2 YYNGEE. V lost 0 bases, J lost 3 bases, and 10 bases lay in between. The DNA for the CDR3 is TGTGCCAGCAGCGTAGGAGGGAGTCCCAATCAGCCCCAGCATTTT. Encoded protein: CASSVGGSPNQPQHF.

This clone appeared a single time. The chain has TRBV18 and TRBJ1-1; D is ambiguous. Germline V gene data show CDR1 as KGHSH and CDR2 as LQKENI. The CDR3 sequence is 14 residues long. V was clipped by 1 base and J by 7 bases, with 13 bases between them. CDR3 coding DNA: TGTGCCAGCTCACCACGCCCAGACTTCCGTGAAGCTTTCTTT. This translates into CASSPRPDFREAFF. The complete variable domain, with remaining parts taken from reference TRBV18 and TRBJ1-1, reads NAGVMQNPRHLVRRRGQEARLRCSPMKGHSHVYWYRQLPEEGLKFMVYLQKENIIDESGMPKERFSAEFPKEGPSILRIQQVVRGDSAAYFCASSPRPDFREAFFGQGTRLTVV.

Only a few counts were recorded for this clone. This sequence joins TRBV5-6 and TRBJ2-5; TRBD1 matches 7 bases. The ends lost 1 base at V and 5 bases at J; junction bases unmatched: 5. Germline assignment: CDR1 SGHDT and CDR2 YYEEEE. The CDR3 has 14 residues. The chain's CDR3 is CASSLRGGGETQYF. DNA of the CDR3: TGTGCCAGCAGCTTGCGAGGGGGCGGTGAGACCCAGTACTTC.

V usage is TRBV4-1 and J usage is TRBJ2-5, with a tentative D call TRBD2 (5 bases). This CDR3 comprises 16 residues. Deletions cut 0 bases from V and 0 bases from J, with 11 bases between. Germline CDR1 reads MGHRA; CDR2 reads YSYEKL. CDR3 protein: CASSQDPQRHQETQYF. The CDR3 DNA reads TGCGCCAGCAGCCAAGACCCCCAGCGGCACCAAGAGACCCAGTACTTC.

This clone was counted once. One end of the junction does not line up with germline, which may come from a read error. The chain links TRBV28 to TRBJ2-7; TRBD2 aligns across 10 bases. CDR1 and CDR2 (germline): MDHEN, SYDVKM. CDR3 length: 16 residues. In DNA, the CDR3 is TGTGCCAGCAGTCCCTCCTCTAGCGGGAGCTCCTCCGAGCAGTACTTC. Protein sequence: CASSPSSSGSSSEQYF.

This chain joins TRBV7-9 and TRBJ1-5; 7 positions match TRBD1. There are 14 residues in the CDR3. J was trimmed by 5 bases and V by 6 bases; bases with no gene match: 7. From germline, CDR1 is SEHNR and CDR2 FQNEAQ (reference sequence). The CDR3 bases are TGTGCCAGCAGTCGACAGGGTGGCGATCAGCCCCAGCATTTT. It encodes CASSRQGGDQPQHF.

The gene calls are TRBV2 and TRBJ2-7; D unclear. Germline values: CDR1 SNHLY, CDR2 FYNNEI. V gave up 4 bases and J gave up 3 bases, with 10 bases separating them. CDR3 length equals 13 residues. The CDR3 region has the DNA TGTGCCAGCAGTGTCCCCAAGAGCTACGAGCAGTACTTC. Protein sequence: CASSVPKSYEQYF. The whole variable domain, filled in from reference TRBV2 and TRBJ2-7, reads EPEVTQTPSHQVTQMGQEVILRCVPISNHLYFYWYRQILGQKVEFLVSFYNNEISEKSEIFDDQFSVERPDGSNFTLKIRSTKLEDSAMYFCASSVPKSYEQYFGPGTRLTVT.

V is TRBV2 and J is TRBJ1-2, with D unresolved. The CDR3 loop spans 13 amino acids. Germline V gene data show CDR1 as SNHLY and CDR2 as FYNNEI. V was trimmed by 3 bases and J by 3 bases, leaving 8 bases between them. The CDR3 DNA follows: TGTGCCAGCAGTGACGAGGGCCACTATGGCTACACCTTC. This gives the protein CASSDEGHYGYTF.

This clone was detected a few times. The chain carries TRBV7-9 and TRBJ1-1; D gene unclear. Deletions cut 1 base from V and 1 base from J, with 10 bases between. Germline CDR1 and CDR2: SEHNR and FQNEAQ (reference sequence). The CDR3 contains 15 residues. In DNA, the CDR3 is TGTGCCAGCAGCTTAGAAAGTCGGGGGAACACTGAAGCTTTCTTT. Translated: CASSLESRGNTEAFF. Together with reference TRBV7-9 and TRBJ1-1, the CDR3 gives the full variable domain: DTGVSQNPRHKITKRGQNVTFRCDPISEHNRLYWYRQTLGQGPEFLTYFQNEAQLEKSRLLSDRFSAERPKGSFSTLEIQRTEQGDSAMYLCASSLESRGNTEAFFGQGTRLTVV.

CDR3 bases: TGTGCCAGTAGTCTCTCCCCAGGGGGGGAGACCCAGTACTTC. This gives the protein CASSLSPGGETQYF. The V and J genes are TRBV19 and TRBJ2-5, with D tentatively TRBD1 (7 bases). Deletions cut 5 bases from V and 5 bases from J, with 15 bases between. There are 14 residues in the CDR3. Germline CDR1 is LNHDA and CDR2 is SQIVND (reference sequence).

There are a few counts of this clone. The rearrangement joins TRBV10-3 to TRBJ2-7; TRBD1 matches at 8 bases. Looked up from germline, CDR1 is ENHRY and CDR2 is SYGVKD. J lost 2 bases, V lost 6 bases, and 6 bases had no gene match. This CDR3 has 14 amino acids. CDR3 bases: TGTGCCATCAGGGGCGGACAGGGACCCTACGAGCAGTACTTC. It specifies CAIRGGQGPYEQYF.

This chain's CDR3 is CASSLVGGGFSYEQYF. CDR3 in DNA: TGCGCCAGCAGCTTGGTGGGGGGAGGCTTTTCCTACGAGCAGTACTTC. This chain joins TRBV5-1 and TRBJ2-7, with D perhaps matching TRBD2 (6 bases). V shed 0 bases and J shed 1 base, with 14 bases lying between them. This CDR3 contains 16 residues. Germline V gene sequence: CDR1 SGHRS, CDR2 YFSETQ.

The chain employs TRBV2 and TRBJ1-6; 7 bases are a match to TRBD1. J was trimmed by 7 bases and V by 5 bases; bases with no gene match: 8. CDR1 SNHLY and CDR2 FYNNEI come from the germline V gene. CDR3 length: 15 amino acids. This chain's CDR3 is CASSSGTALNSPLHF. The CDR3 bases are TGTGCCAGCAGTTCCGGGACAGCTTTAAATTCACCCCTCCACTTT.